What follows are 21 T cell receptor beta chains derived from one specimen sequenced in a study of patients and donors after allogeneic stem cell transplantation. TCRdb itself ran the RT-PCR reads through MiXCR, one entry per CDR3 protein. The sample yields about 87,000 distinct CDR3 sequences, roughly 4.9% seen once. Sequenced input: blood, either unsorted or a sorted T cell fraction (not recorded which). These TCRs come from a human donor who was either an allogeneic HSCT recipient or a stem cell or donor lymphocyte infusion donor (not recorded which). It is not recorded whose cells these are; they may come from a transplant donor.

This clonotype turned up a few times. The rearrangement links TRBV7-3 to TRBJ1-2, with D perhaps matching TRBD1 (6 bases). The germline V and J ends were trimmed by 5 bases and 8 bases, with 15 bases remaining between them. CDR1 is SGHTA and CDR2 is FQGTGA in the germline V gene. The CDR3 contains 13 residues. CDR3 in DNA: TGTGCCAGCAGCCTTTTACAGGGCGGCGGCTACACCTTC. This gives the protein CASSLLQGGGYTF.

This clonotype was seen repeatedly, ten times or more. V usage is TRBV18 and J usage is TRBJ2-7; a possible D gene is TRBD1 (7 bases). Germline V gene data show CDR1 as KGHSH and CDR2 as LQKENI. CDR3 length: 13 amino acids. V was trimmed by 6 bases and J by 2 bases, leaving 11 bases between them. CDR3 protein: CASSGGQTYEQYF. The CDR3 nucleotides are TGTGCCAGCTCCGGGGGACAGACCTACGAGCAGTACTTC. Variable domain in full (rest from reference TRBV18 and TRBJ2-7): NAGVMQNPRHLVRRRGQEARLRCSPMKGHSHVYWYRQLPEEGLKFMVYLQKENIIDESGMPKERFSAEFPKEGPSILRIQQVVRGDSAAYFCASSGGQTYEQYFGPGTRLTVT.

This clonotype was detected a few times. The chain combines TRBV7-8 with TRBJ2-3; the match to TRBD2 covers 14 bases. The CDR3 runs to 17 residues. Germline assignment: CDR1 SGHVS and CDR2 FQNEAQ. The V segment lost 5 bases and the J segment 10 bases; nucleotides outside the gene matches: 14. CDR3 sequence reads: CASSPMTSGGARLSQYF. Here the CDR3 DNA reads TGTGCCAGCAGCCCCATGACTAGCGGGGGGGCCCGACTTTCGCAGTATTTT.

The CDR3 reads CASSVRDTLIGTEAFF. The CDR3 DNA follows: TGTGCCAGCAGTGTTAGGGACACCCTGATAGGCACTGAAGCTTTCTTT. The J gene is TRBJ1-1, the V gene TRBV2; a possible D gene is TRBD1 (6 bases). The CDR3 contains 16 residues. V was pared by 4 bases and J by 4 bases, with 19 bases between. Germline CDR1 reads SNHLY; CDR2 reads FYNNEI.

This clonotype was recorded many times. V usage is TRBV2 and J usage is TRBJ1-1, with D perhaps TRBD1 (6 bases). Germline V gene lookup returns CDR1 SNHLY and CDR2 FYNNEI. V was cut by 3 bases and J by 1 base, with 6 bases left in between. The CDR3 has 13 residues. In nucleotides, the CDR3 is TGTGCCAGCAGTGACAGGGGGAACACTGAAGCTTTCTTT. Translation: CASSDRGNTEAFF.

This clonotype was seen at least ten times. The chain has TRBV2 and TRBJ1-6, with 7 bases aligning to TRBD1. V dropped 2 bases and J dropped 6; count of bases not matched to a gene: 4. The germline V gene encodes CDR1 SNHLY and CDR2 FYNNEI. This CDR3 is 15 amino acids long. DNA of the CDR3: TGTGCCAGCAGTGAAATAGGGGGCCGTAATTCACCCCTCCACTTT. It codes for CASSEIGGRNSPLHF. The whole variable domain, filled in from reference TRBV2 and TRBJ1-6, reads EPEVTQTPSHQVTQMGQEVILRCVPISNHLYFYWYRQILGQKVEFLVSFYNNEISEKSEIFDDQFSVERPDGSNFTLKIRSTKLEDSAMYFCASSEIGGRNSPLHFGNGTRLTVT.

This clonotype has more than one count but fewer than ten. V and J are TRBV6-5 and TRBJ1-2, with D possibly being TRBD1 (5 bases). The CDR3 runs to 15 residues. The V and J ends lost 0 bases and 5 bases respectively, with 13 bases between them. Germline-derived CDR1 and CDR2 are MNHEY and SVGAGI. CDR3 DNA: TGTGCCAGCAGTTACTCGGGACGGACCCCTTATGGCTACACCTTC. Amino acid sequence: CASSYSGRTPYGYTF.

In this sample, this clonotype turned up many times. The V call is TRBV6-1, the J call TRBJ2-3; D is uncertain. Germline V CDR1 and CDR2: MNHNS, SASEGT. The V end was cut by 7 bases, the J end by 6 bases, with 14 bases between. This CDR3 spans 13 amino acids. CDR3 in DNA: TGTGCCAGCACCCCCCGTGGGGTGGATACGCAGTATTTT. It specifies CASTPRGVDTQYF.

The table lists this clonotype with a few counts. The CDR3 is CASSMAARSYEQYF. The CDR3 region has the DNA TGTGCCAGTAGTATGGCAGCCCGTTCCTACGAGCAGTACTTC. The gene calls are TRBV19 and TRBJ2-7, with no clear D. Trimming stripped 3 bases from V and 1 base from J, with 10 bases between. The CDR3 length is 14 residues. Looked up from germline, CDR1 is LNHDA and CDR2 is SQIVND (reference sequence).

This rearrangement joins TRBV6-1 to TRBJ2-7; 8 nucleotides match TRBD1. The CDR3 runs 15 residues. With V trimmed by 5 bases and J by 4 bases, 10 bases remained unmatched. From germline, CDR1 is MNHNS and CDR2 SASEGT. CDR3 sequence reads: CASSLGPGQAYEQYF. CDR3 DNA: TGTGCCAGCAGTCTTGGACCGGGACAGGCATACGAGCAGTACTTC.

This clonotype was detected many times. This chain links TRBV6-1 with TRBJ1-2, with 10 bases that match TRBD1. The CDR3 has 15 amino acids. Germline V gene sequence: CDR1 MNHNS, CDR2 SASEGT. The V segment lost 6 bases and the J segment 4 bases; nucleotides outside the gene matches: 8. In nucleotides, the CDR3 is TGTGCCAGCAGGAACCCGGGACAGGGGAGCTATGGCTACACCTTC. Its protein is CASRNPGQGSYGYTF.

Judged by abundance, this clonotype is medium-sized. The rearrangement uses TRBV10-3 and TRBJ1-4; the D gene is possibly TRBD1 (5 bases). Trimming took 6 bases from V and 0 from J, leaving 5 bases between them. Germline CDR1 reads ENHRY; CDR2 reads SYGVKD. The CDR3 consists of 13 residues. The DNA for the CDR3 is TGTGCCATCAGGGACACAACTAATGAAAAACTGTTTTTT. It yields the protein CAIRDTTNEKLFF.

In this sample, this clonotype turned up many times. The V call is TRBV4-2, the J call TRBJ1-1, with D perhaps TRBD1 (5 bases). This CDR3 spans 15 amino acids. Trimming took 0 bases from V and 10 from J, leaving 18 bases between them. Germline V gene lookup returns CDR1 LGHNA and CDR2 YNFKEQ. The CDR3, as DNA: TGTGCCAGCAGCCAAGATTTAAGGGGCGACAACGGAGCTTTCTTT. It is translated as CASSQDLRGDNGAFF.

This clonotype was seen ten or more times. The gene calls are TRBV7-8 and TRBJ1-5, with a possible D match to TRBD1 (5 bases). CDR1 SGHVS and CDR2 FQNEAQ come from the germline V gene. The CDR3 consists of 15 residues. Trimming removed 7 bases from V and 12 bases from J, with 25 bases in between. CDR3 residues: CASKGWADQRGDQHF. The CDR3 nucleotides are TGTGCCAGCAAGGGATGGGCGGACCAGCGGGGCGACCAGCATTTT.

In its sample, this clonotype was seen many times. The chain has TRBV20-1 and TRBJ2-3, with D unclear. V was cut by 0 bases and J by 5 bases, with 6 bases left in between. CDR1 and CDR2 (germline): DFQATT, SNEGSKA (reference sequence). CDR3 length: 12 amino acids. CDR3 in DNA: TGCAGTGCTAGAGATCTGGGAGATACGCAGTATTTT. This sequence encodes CSARDLGDTQYF.

This clonotype was seen a few times. The chain employs TRBV6-1 and TRBJ2-3, with unresolved D. Germline V lookup: CDR1 MNHNS, CDR2 SASEGT. The germline V and J ends were trimmed by 6 bases and 3 bases, with 19 bases remaining between them. The CDR3 loop spans 16 amino acids. The CDR3, as DNA: TGTGCCAGCAGGCCGGTTGTAGGGCGTGGGACAGATACGCAGTATTTT. It is translated as CASRPVVGRGTDTQYF.

This clonotype was seen many times. This chain links TRBV3-1 with TRBJ1-5, with 12 bases that match TRBD1. This CDR3 region has 17 residues. The germline V gene has CDR1 LGHDT and CDR2 YNNKEL (reference sequence). J lost 1 base, V lost 4 bases, and 5 bases had no gene match. CDR3 bases: TGTGCCAGCAGCCGCCGGGACAGGGGGCGAAGCAATCAGCCCCAGCATTTT. Its protein is CASSRRDRGRSNQPQHF.

This clonotype has at least ten counts. The chain has TRBV6-1 and TRBJ2-3; weak D call: TRBD2 (6 bases). This CDR3 comprises 14 residues. Germline loops: CDR1 MNHNS, CDR2 SASEGT. Between the trimmed V and J ends, which lost 8 bases and 0 bases, there was a span of 12 bases. The CDR3 loop is CASVTSRSTDTQYF. The CDR3 DNA is TGTGCCAGCGTAACTAGCAGAAGCACAGATACGCAGTATTTT.

This clonotype was found a few times. The chain links TRBV5-8 to TRBJ1-5; TRBD1 might be the D (5 bases). Between the trimmed V and J ends, which lost 0 bases and 3 bases, there was a span of 10 bases. The CDR3 sequence is 15 residues long. From germline, CDR1 is SGHTS and CDR2 YDEGEE. The CDR3 DNA follows: TGTGCCAGCAGCTTGGGGGAGACAGACAATCAGCCCCAGCATTTT. It specifies CASSLGETDNQPQHF.

This clonotype was observed many times. This chain links TRBV6-1 with TRBJ1-2; D is uncertain. The CDR3 length is 14 residues. Trimming removed 5 bases from V and 2 bases from J, with 12 bases in between. CDR1 and CDR2 from the germline V gene are MNHNS and SASEGT. The CDR3 bases are TGTGCCAGCAGTCCCGGAGTAGGGAACTATGGCTACACCTTC. It is translated as CASSPGVGNYGYTF.

Ten or more counts support this clonotype. The chain recombines TRBV20-1 with TRBJ2-3, with D perhaps TRBD2 (5 bases). The CDR3 is 14 residues long. V lost 0 bases and J 8 bases, leaving 15 bases between the germline ends. From germline, CDR1 is DFQATT and CDR2 SNEGSKA (reference sequence). CDR3 region: CSARDAASRGTQYF. The CDR3 bases are TGCAGTGCTAGAGATGCGGCTAGCCGAGGTACGCAGTATTTT.